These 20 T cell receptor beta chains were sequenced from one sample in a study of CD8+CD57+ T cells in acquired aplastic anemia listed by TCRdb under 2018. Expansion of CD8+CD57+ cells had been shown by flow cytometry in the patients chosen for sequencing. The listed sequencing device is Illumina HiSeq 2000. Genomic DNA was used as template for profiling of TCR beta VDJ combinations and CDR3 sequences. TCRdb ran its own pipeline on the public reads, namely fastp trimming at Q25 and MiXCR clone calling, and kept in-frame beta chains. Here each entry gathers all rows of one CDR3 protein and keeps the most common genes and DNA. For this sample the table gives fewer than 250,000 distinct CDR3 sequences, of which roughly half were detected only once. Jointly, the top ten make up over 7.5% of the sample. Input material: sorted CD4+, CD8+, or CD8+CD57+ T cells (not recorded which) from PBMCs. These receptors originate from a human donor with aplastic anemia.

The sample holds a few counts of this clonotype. The CDR3 loop reads CASRKGQRGLNTEAFF. For the CDR3, the DNA is TGTGCCAGCAGGAAGGGCCAAAGGGGACTGAACACTGAAGCTTTCTTT. The chain joins TRBV28 to TRBJ1-1, with D maybe TRBD1 (5 bases). Trimming removed 6 bases at V and 0 bases at J, with 17 bases between. Germline CDR1 and CDR2: MDHEN and SYDVKM. The CDR3 has 16 residues.

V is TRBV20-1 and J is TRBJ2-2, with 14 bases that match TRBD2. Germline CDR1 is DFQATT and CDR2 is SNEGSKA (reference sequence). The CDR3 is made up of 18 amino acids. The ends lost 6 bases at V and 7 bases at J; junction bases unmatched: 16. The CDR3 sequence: CSANLLTGLAGVIGELFF. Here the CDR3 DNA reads TGCAGTGCCAATCTTCTGACGGGACTAGCGGGAGTCATCGGGGAGCTGTTTTTT.

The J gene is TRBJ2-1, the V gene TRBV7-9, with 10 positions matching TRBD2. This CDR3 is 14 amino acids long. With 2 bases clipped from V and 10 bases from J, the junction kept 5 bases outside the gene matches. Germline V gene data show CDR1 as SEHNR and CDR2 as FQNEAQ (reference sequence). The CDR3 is CASSLTSGTSEQFF. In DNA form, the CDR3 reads TGTGCCAGCAGCTTAACTAGCGGGACATCCGAGCAGTTCTTC.

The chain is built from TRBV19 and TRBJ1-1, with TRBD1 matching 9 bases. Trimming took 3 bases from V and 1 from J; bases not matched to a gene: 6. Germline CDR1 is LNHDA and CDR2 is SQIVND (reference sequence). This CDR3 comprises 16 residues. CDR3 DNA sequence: TGTGCCAGTAGTATGACAGGGGGGAGAGGGAACACTGAAGCTTTCTTT. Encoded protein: CASSMTGGRGNTEAFF.

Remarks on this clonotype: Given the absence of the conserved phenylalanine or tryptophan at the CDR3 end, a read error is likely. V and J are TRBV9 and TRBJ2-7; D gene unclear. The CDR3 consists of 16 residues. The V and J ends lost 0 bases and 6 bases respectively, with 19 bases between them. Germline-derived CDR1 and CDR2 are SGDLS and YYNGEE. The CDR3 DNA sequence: TGTGCCAGCAGCGTAGGCCCACAGCGCGCGCCGGGCGAGCAGTACCTC. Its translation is CASSVGPQRAPGEQYL.

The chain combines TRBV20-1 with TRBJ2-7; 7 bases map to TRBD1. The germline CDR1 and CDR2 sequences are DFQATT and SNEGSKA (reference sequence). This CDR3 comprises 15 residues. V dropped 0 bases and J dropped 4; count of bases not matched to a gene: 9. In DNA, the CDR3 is TGCAGTGCTAGAGAAATACAGGGGCCCCATTACGAGCAGTACTTC. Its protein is CSAREIQGPHYEQYF.

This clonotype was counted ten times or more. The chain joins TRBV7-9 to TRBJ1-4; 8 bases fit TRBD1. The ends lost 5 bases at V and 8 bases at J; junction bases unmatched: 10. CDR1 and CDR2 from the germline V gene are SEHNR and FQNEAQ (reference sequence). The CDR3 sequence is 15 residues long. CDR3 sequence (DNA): TGTGCCAGCAGCCCCTCGGGACAGGAGAAGGAAAAACTGTTTTTT. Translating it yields CASSPSGQEKEKLFF.

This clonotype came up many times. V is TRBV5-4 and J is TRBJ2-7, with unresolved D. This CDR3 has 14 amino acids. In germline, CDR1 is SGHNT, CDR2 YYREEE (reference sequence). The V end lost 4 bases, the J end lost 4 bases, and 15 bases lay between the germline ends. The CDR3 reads CASSPGRGMYEQYF. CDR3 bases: TGTGCCAGCAGCCCCGGTCGCGGAATGTACGAGCAGTACTTC.

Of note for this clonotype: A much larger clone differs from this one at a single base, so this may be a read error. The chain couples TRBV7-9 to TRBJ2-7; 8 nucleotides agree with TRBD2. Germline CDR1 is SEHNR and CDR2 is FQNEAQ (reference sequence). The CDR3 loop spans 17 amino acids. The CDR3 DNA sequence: TGTGCCAGCAGCTTGAAGGAGCGGGGGCAGTTAACCTACGAGCAGTGCTTC. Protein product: CASSLKERGQLTYEQCF.

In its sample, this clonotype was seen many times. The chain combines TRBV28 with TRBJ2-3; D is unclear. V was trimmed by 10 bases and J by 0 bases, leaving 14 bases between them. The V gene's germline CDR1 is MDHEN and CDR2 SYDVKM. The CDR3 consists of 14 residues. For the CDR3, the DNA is TGTGCCACTAACAGAGTTGCTAGCACAGATACGCAGTATTTT. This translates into CATNRVASTDTQYF.

CDR3 in amino acids: CSASLGNEQFF. DNA for the CDR3: TGCAGTGCTAGCCTAGGTAATGAGCAGTTCTTC. The chain joins TRBV20-1 to TRBJ2-1; D gene unclear. Germline-derived CDR1 and CDR2 are DFQATT and SNEGSKA (reference sequence). CDR3 length: 11 residues. Trimming removed 3 bases at V and 7 bases at J, with 7 bases between.

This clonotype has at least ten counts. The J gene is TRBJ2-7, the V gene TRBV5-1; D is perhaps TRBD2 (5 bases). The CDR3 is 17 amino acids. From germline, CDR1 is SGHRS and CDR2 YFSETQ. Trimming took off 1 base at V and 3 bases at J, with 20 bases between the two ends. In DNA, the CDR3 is TGCGCCAGCAGCTTGCGTCCTTTAGACCGACTATACTACGAGCAGTACTTC. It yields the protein CASSLRPLDRLYYEQYF.

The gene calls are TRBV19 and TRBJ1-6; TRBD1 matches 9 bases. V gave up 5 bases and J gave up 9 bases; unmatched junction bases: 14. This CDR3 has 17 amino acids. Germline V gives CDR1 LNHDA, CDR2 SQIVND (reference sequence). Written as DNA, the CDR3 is TGTGCCAGTAGTCCCGCGGCACGACAGGGGGGCCGTTCACCCCTCCACTTT. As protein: CASSPAARQGGRSPLHF.

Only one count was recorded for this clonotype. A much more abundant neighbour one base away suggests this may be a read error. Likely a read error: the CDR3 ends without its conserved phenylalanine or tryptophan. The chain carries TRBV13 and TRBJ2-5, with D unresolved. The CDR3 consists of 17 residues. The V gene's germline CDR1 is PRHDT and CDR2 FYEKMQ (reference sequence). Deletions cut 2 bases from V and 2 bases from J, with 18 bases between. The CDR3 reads CASSLHRPYYRQETQYS. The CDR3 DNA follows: TGTGCCAGCAGCTTACATCGCCCATACTATCGTCAAGAGACCCAGTACTCC.

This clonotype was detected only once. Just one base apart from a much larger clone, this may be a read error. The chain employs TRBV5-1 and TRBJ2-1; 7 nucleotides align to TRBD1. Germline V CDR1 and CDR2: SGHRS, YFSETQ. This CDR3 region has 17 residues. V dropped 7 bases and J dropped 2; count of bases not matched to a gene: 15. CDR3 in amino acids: CASGPNIPGQPYNEQFF. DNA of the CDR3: TGCGCCAGCGGCCCCAATATTCCGGGACAGCCCTACAATGAGCAGTTCTTC.

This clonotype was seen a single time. The CDR3, as DNA: TGTGCCACCAGCAGAGCGACCACAGATACGCAGTATTTT. Encoded protein: CATSRATTDTQYF. The chain has TRBV15 and TRBJ2-3; D remains unclear. Germline assignment: CDR1 LNHNV and CDR2 YYDKDF (reference sequence). The CDR3 loop spans 13 amino acids. V lost 1 base and J 2 bases, leaving 4 bases between the germline ends. Looking up the rest from reference TRBV15 and TRBJ2-3 gives the full variable domain: DAMVIQNPRYQVTQFGKPVTLSCSQTLNHNVMYWYQQKSSQAPKLLFHYYDKDFNNEADTPDNFQSRRPNTSFCFLDIRSPGLGDTAMYLCATSRATTDTQYFGPGTRLTVL.

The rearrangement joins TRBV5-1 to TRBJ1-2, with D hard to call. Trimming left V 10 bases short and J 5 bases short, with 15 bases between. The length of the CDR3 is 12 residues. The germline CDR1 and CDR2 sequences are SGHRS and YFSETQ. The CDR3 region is CAAKLTGYGYTF. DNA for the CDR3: TGCGCCGCTAAATTAACGGGTTATGGCTACACCTTC. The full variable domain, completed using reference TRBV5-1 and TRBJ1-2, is KAGVTQTPRYLIKTRGQQVTLSCSPISGHRSVSWYQQTPGQGLQFLFEYFSETQRNKGNFPGRFSGRQFSNSRSEMNVSTLELGDSALYLCAAKLTGYGYTFGSGTRLTVV.

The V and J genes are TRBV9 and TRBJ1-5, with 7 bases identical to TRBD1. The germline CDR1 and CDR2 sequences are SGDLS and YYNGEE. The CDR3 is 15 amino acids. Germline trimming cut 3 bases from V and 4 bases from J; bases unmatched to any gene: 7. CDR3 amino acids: CASSAFGQDNQPQHF. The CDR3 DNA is TGTGCCAGCAGCGCCTTTGGACAGGATAATCAGCCCCAGCATTTT.

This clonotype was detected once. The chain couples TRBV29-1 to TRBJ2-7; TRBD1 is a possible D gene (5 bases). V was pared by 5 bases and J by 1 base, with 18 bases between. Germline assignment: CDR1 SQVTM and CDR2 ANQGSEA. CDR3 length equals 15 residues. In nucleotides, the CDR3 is TGCAGCGTTAAAGGACGTTCAGGGCATTCCTACGAGCAGTACTTC. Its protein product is CSVKGRSGHSYEQYF.

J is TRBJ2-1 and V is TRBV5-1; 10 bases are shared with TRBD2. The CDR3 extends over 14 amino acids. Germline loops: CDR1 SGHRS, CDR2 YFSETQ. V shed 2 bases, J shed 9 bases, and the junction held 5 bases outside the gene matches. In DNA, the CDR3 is TGCGCCAGCAGCTTTCCTAGCGGGAGTTCTGAGCAGTTCTTC. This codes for CASSFPSGSSEQFF.